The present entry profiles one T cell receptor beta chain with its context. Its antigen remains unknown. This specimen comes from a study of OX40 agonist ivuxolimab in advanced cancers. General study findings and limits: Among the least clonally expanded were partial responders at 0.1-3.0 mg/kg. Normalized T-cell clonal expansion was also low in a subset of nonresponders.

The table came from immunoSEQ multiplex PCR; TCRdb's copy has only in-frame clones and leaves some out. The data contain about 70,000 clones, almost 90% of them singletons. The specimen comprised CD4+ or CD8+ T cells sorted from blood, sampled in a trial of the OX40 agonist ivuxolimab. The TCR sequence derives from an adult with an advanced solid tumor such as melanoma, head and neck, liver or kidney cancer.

CDR3 amino acids: CASSPIPETQYF. In nucleotides, the CDR3 is TGTGCCAGCAGTCCTATCCCAGAGACCCAGTACTTC. This chain links TRBV2 with TRBJ2-5; D not resolved. The CDR3 runs to 12 residues. The V and J ends lost 5 bases and 4 bases respectively, with 8 bases between them. CDR1 is SNHLY, CDR2 FYNNEI, per germline.